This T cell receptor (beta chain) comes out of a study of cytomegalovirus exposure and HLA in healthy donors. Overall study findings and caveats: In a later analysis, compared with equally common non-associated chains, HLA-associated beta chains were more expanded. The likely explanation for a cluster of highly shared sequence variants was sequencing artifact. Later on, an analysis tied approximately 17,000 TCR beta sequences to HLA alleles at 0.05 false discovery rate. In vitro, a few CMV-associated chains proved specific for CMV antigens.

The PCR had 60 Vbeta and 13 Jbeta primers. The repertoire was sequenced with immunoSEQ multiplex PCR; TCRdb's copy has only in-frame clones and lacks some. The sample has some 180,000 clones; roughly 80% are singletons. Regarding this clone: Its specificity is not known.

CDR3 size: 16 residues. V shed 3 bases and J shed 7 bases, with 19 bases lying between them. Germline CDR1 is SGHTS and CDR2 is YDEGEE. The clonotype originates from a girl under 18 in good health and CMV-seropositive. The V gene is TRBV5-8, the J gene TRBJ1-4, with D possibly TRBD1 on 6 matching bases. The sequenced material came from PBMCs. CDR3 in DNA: TGTGCCAGCAGCTATCCTCCCCAGGGGTGGGGTGAAAAACTGTTTTTT. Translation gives CASSYPPQGWGEKLFF. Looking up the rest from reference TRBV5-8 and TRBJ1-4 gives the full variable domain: EAGVTQSPTHLIKTRGQQATLRCSPISGHTSVYWYQQALGLGLQFLLWYDEGEERNRGNFPPRFSGRQFPNYSSELNVNALELEDSALYLCASSYPPQGWGEKLFFGSGTQLSVL.